This section outlines one TCR beta chain sequence together with its context. What it binds is not known. These data come from a study of cytomegalovirus exposure and HLA in healthy donors. Study-wide results and caveats: Later analysis associated a missense DCLRE1C variant with TCR beta V- and J-gene trimming. Cytomegalovirus status, reportedly, was diagnosed with high specificity and sensitivity by the classifier.

PCR involved 60 Vbeta and 13 Jbeta primers. Libraries were prepared by immunoSEQ multiplex PCR; TCRdb keeps only in-frame clonotypes and omits some of them. Found here are about 93,000 clones, just under 80% of them singletons; the top ten hold about 3.3%. Material for sequencing was PBMCs. The TCR was taken from a woman in her 40s in good health and CMV-seronegative.

As DNA, the CDR3 is TGTGCCAGCAGCTTAGAGACGGGGACTACCTTTGGCTACACCTTC. Protein sequence: CASSLETGTTFGYTF. The rearrangement uses TRBV7-8 and TRBJ1-2; tentative D call: TRBD1 (5 bases). This CDR3 has 15 amino acids. CDR1 and CDR2 (germline): SGHVS, FQNEAQ. Between the trimmed V and J ends, which lost 1 base and 7 bases, there was a span of 16 bases.